The rows below give T cell receptor beta chains drawn from one sample of a study of cytomegalovirus exposure and HLA in healthy donors. TCRdb keeps only in-frame clones here, not all; method: immunoSEQ multiplex PCR. Of some 95,000 clones in the sample, about 72% are singletons; the top ten hold around 2.3%. Sequencing input: PBMCs. All receptors derive from a man aged 25 to 40 in good health and CMV-seronegative. Each CDR3 is given with its conserved first and last residue. The order of the fields is D gene, clone size, V gene, J gene, CDR3 protein, CDR3 DNA. The D gene is left open where the match is weak. Clone size appears in some rows only: once, few, many, or a class for an expanded clone.

.	few	TRBV5-6	TRBJ2-7	CASSLTLPQAYLSYEQYF	TGTGCCAGCAGCTTGACCTTACCTCAGGCCTACCTCTCCTACGAGCAGTACTTC
.	.	TRBV7-6	TRBJ1-1	CASSLTDTEAFF	TGTGCCAGCAGCTTAACGGACACTGAAGCTTTCTTT
TRBD1	.	TRBV4-1	TRBJ1-5	CASSQTGTLNGNQPQHF	TGCGCCAGCAGCCAGACAGGGACCCTTAATGGCAATCAGCCCCAGCATTTT
.	.	TRBV25-1	TRBJ2-7	CASSEKGFYEQYF	TGTGCCAGCAGTGAAAAGGGGTTCTACGAGCAGTACTTC
TRBD2	once	TRBV10-3	TRBJ2-2	CAIRTSGTGELFF	TGTGCCATCAGGACTAGCGGGACCGGGGAGCTGTTTTTT
.	.	TRBV19	TRBJ2-3	CASSTLNTGSTDTQYF	TGTGCCAGTAGTACCCTAAATACAGGGAGCACAGATACGCAGTATTTT
.	.	TRBV9	TRBJ2-7	CASSVGDSGAGEQYF	TGTGCCAGCAGCGTAGGGGATAGCGGAGCTGGCGAGCAGTACTTC
TRBD1	.	TRBV6-5	TRBJ1-1	CASSYWKGRTGEAFF	TGTGCCAGCAGTTATTGGAAGGGGCGGACAGGTGAAGCTTTCTTT
TRBD1	.	TRBV5-4	TRBJ1-2	CASSLDRGAYGYTF	TGTGCCAGCAGCTTGGACAGGGGGGCCTATGGCTACACCTTC
.	.	TRBV18	TRBJ1-5	CASSPESSRDQPQHF	TGTGCCAGCTCACCGGAGTCATCCCGGGATCAGCCCCAGCATTTT
.	.	TRBV19	TRBJ2-5	CASSTGVQLQETQYF	TGTGCCAGTAGTACAGGGGTTCAGCTACAAGAGACCCAGTACTTC
TRBD1	.	TRBV7-3	TRBJ2-2	CASSFRLPGQGAGELFF	TGTGCCAGCAGCTTCAGACTGCCGGGACAGGGGGCCGGGGAGCTGTTTTTT
TRBD2	few	TRBV6-1	TRBJ2-1	CASSEGAGGPGEQFF	TGTGCCAGCAGTGAAGGAGCGGGAGGCCCCGGTGAGCAGTTCTTC
.	.	TRBV25-1	TRBJ1-4	CASSESGGTTNEKLFF	TGTGCCAGCAGTGAAAGTGGGGGGACAACTAATGAAAAACTGTTTTTT
.	.	TRBV29-1	TRBJ2-7	CSAEIQAPSYEQYF	TGCAGCGCCGAGATACAGGCGCCCTCCTACGAGCAGTACTTC
.	.	TRBV9	TRBJ1-2	CASSGYQGVLSYGYTF	TGTGCCAGCAGCGGCTACCAGGGCGTCCTTTCCTATGGCTACACCTTC